This TCR beta chain was identified during a study of post-analysis software for immune sequencing data. About the study: Patients had relapsing-remitting, secondary progressive or progressive-relapsing multiple sclerosis; some lacked subtype. Whole-study findings and limits: A significant reduction in normalized Chao1 diversity was observed in multiple sclerosis patients versus controls. In patients, about 5 TRBV segments were more frequent than in controls, with TRBV5-6, TRBV5-1 and TRBV20-1 among them. The authors found that F measure strongly co-clustered same-batch samples.

The authors incorporated unique molecular identifiers into the TCR beta cDNA libraries. About half a million cDNA molecules were recovered from an input of about 0.9 to 10 million T cells. From the PCR reads, TCRdb called clonotypes with MiXCR, one entry per CDR3 protein. This table has about 800,000 distinct CDR3 sequences, roughly 30% appearing once. In germline, CDR1 is LGHDT, CDR2 YNNKEL (reference sequence). The length of the CDR3 is 11 residues. J lost 13 bases, V lost 5 bases, and 5 bases had no gene match. A remark on this clonotype: Its target is not known.

This TCR derives from a girl between 5 and 17 years old with multiple sclerosis. V is TRBV3-1 and J is TRBJ2-1, with TRBD1 matching 7 bases. The source material was blood. This CDR3 is CASSIQGSQFF. For the CDR3, the DNA is TGTGCCAGCAGCATACAGGGGAGTCAGTTCTTC.